The 18 T cell receptor beta chains below were found in one sample sequenced in a study of blood T cell repertoires in COVID-19. The method was immunoSEQ multiplex PCR; TCRdb's version includes in-frame clones alone and lacks a portion of them. The sample consists of approximately 300,000 clones, around 90% of them appearing once. The material sequenced was PBMCs or T cells enriched from blood (not recorded which). Source of these receptors: a man aged 60 to 75 who had recovered from COVID-19.

The gene calls are TRBV9 and TRBJ2-3, with 15 nucleotides matching TRBD2. Germline assignment: CDR1 SGDLS and CDR2 YYNGEE. The junction had 3 bases not matched to a gene; V was cut back by 1 base and J by 0 bases. The CDR3 covers 18 residues. The CDR3 DNA follows: TGTGCCAGCAGCGTAATGGGGACTAGCGGGAGGAGCACAGATACGCAGTATTTT. Its protein product is CASSVMGTSGRSTDTQYF.

The V and J genes are TRBV3-1 (or the pseudogene TRBV3-2) and TRBJ2-1, with D tentatively TRBD2 (5 bases). V was pared by 1 base and J by 0 bases, with 7 bases between. CDR3 length equals 15 residues. Germline CDR1 and CDR2: LGHDT and YNNKEL (reference sequence). CDR3 loop: CASSQGESSYNEQFF. In nucleotides, the CDR3 is TGTGCCAGCAGCCAAGGGGAGAGCTCCTACAATGAGCAGTTCTTC.

This chain links TRBV28 with TRBJ2-7, with a possible D match to TRBD2 (6 bases). CDR3 size: 18 residues. Germline V lookup: CDR1 MDHEN, CDR2 SYDVKM. V was cut by 6 bases and J by 1 base, with 25 bases left in between. CDR3: CASSGYRLGSSISYEQYF. The CDR3 region has the DNA TGTGCCAGCAGCGGCTACAGACTCGGGAGCTCCATATCCTACGAGCAGTACTTC.

The V call is TRBV29-1, the J call TRBJ2-1; 10 nucleotides match TRBD2. V dropped 1 base and J dropped 2; count of bases not matched to a gene: 8. This CDR3 has 17 amino acids. Germline CDR1 is SQVTM and CDR2 is ANQGSEA. The CDR3 region has the DNA TGCAGCGTTGAAGGACGTCTAGCGGGAGAAACCTACAATGAGCAGTTCTTC. Translating gives CSVEGRLAGETYNEQFF.

Details on this clone: Germline is not matched at one junction end, which may reflect a read error. The CDR3 loop is CATSKSFGTSGRINEQFF. The DNA of the CDR3 is TGTGCCACCAGTAAATCTTTCGGGACTAGCGGGAGGATTAATGAGCAGTTCTTC. This chain links TRBV10-3 with TRBJ2-1, with 15 positions matching TRBD2. Germline V CDR1 and CDR2: ENHRY, SYGVKD. This CDR3 spans 18 amino acids.

This CDR3 is CAWKVSGTSGSPYEQYF. The DNA of the CDR3 is TGTGCCTGGAAGGTCTCCGGGACTAGCGGGAGCCCCTACGAGCAGTACTTC. The rearrangement joins TRBV30 to TRBJ2-7; 14 bases are a match to TRBD2. This CDR3 is 17 amino acids long. From germline, CDR1 is GTSNPN and CDR2 SVGIG (reference sequence). V lost 4 bases and J lost 2; bases outside the gene matches: 10.

The chain links TRBV5-1 to TRBJ2-7; unclear D gene. V was trimmed by 4 bases and J by 0 bases, leaving 11 bases between them. CDR3 length equals 14 residues. The germline CDR1 and CDR2 sequences are SGHRS and YFSETQ. The CDR3 DNA follows: TGCGCCAGCAGCCCGCTTGGCAGCTCCTACGAGCAGTACTTC. It codes for CASSPLGSSYEQYF.

V is TRBV28 and J is TRBJ1-3, with TRBD1 matching 7 bases. Germline values: CDR1 MDHEN, CDR2 SYDVKM. V was clipped by 2 bases and J by 0 bases; unmatched bases: 7. The CDR3 extends over 17 amino acids. CDR3 nucleotide sequence: TGTGCCAGCAGTTTAACCCACAGGGGAACCTCTGGAAACACCATATATTTT. Protein sequence: CASSLTHRGTSGNTIYF.

The chain joins TRBV5-1 to TRBJ2-7, with 8 bases aligning to TRBD1. Germline V gene sequence: CDR1 SGHRS, CDR2 YFSETQ. The V segment lost 3 bases and the J segment 6 bases; nucleotides outside the gene matches: 8. The CDR3 has 14 amino acids. In nucleotides, the CDR3 is TGCGCCAGCAGCTCCCAGGGGGCAGATAGCGAGCAGTACTTC. Translating it yields CASSSQGADSEQYF.

The J gene is TRBJ2-2, the V gene TRBV28; 8 nucleotides match TRBD2. The CDR3 totals 16 residues. The V and J ends lost 3 bases and 7 bases, in that order; junction bases with no gene match: 10. Germline assignment: CDR1 MDHEN and CDR2 SYDVKM. Here the CDR3 reads CASSFIGAGEDGELFF. DNA of the CDR3: TGTGCCAGCAGTTTTATAGGAGCGGGAGAAGACGGGGAGCTGTTTTTT. Drawing the rest from reference TRBV28 and TRBJ2-2, the complete variable domain is DVKVTQSSRYLVKRTGEKVFLECVQDMDHENMFWYRQDPGLGLRLIYFSYDVKMKEKGDIPEGYSVSREKKERFSLILESASTNQTSMYLCASSFIGAGEDGELFFGEGSRLTVL.

This clone has only one observation. This rearrangement joins TRBV6-5 to TRBJ2-7; tentative D call: TRBD2 (5 bases). The CDR3 sequence is 14 residues long. CDR1 MNHEY and CDR2 SVGAGI come from the germline V gene. With 7 bases removed from V and 2 bases from J, the gap between germline ends came to 15 bases. CDR3 bases: TGTGCCAGCACCAAAACTAGAGCAACCTACGAGCAGTACTTC. It codes for CASTKTRATYEQYF.

V usage is TRBV7-2 and J usage is TRBJ2-3; 7 bases align to TRBD2. Germline values: CDR1 SGHTA, CDR2 FQGNSA. The CDR3 length is 15 residues. Trimming at V came to 3 bases and at J to 4 bases, leaving 7 bases not matched to a gene. The CDR3, as DNA: TGTGCCAGCAGCTTCGGGGGAGGGCTCCCAGATACGCAGTATTTT. Protein sequence: CASSFGGGLPDTQYF. Complete variable domain (other parts from reference TRBV7-2 and TRBJ2-3): GAGVSQSPSNKVTEKGKDVELRCDPISGHTALYWYRQSLGQGLEFLIYFQGNSAPDKSGLPSDRFSAERTGGSVSTLTIQRTQQEDSAVYLCASSFGGGLPDTQYFGPGTRLTVL.

This clone was observed a few times. The CDR3 spells CASSQLRGGGETQYF. CDR3 coding DNA: TGTGCCAGCAGCCAGCTCCGGGGGGGCGGTGAGACCCAGTACTTC. The rearrangement uses TRBV3-1 (or the pseudogene TRBV3-2) and TRBJ2-5; TRBD2 aligns across 8 bases. The CDR3 is 15 residues long. Germline V CDR1 and CDR2: LGHDT, YNNKEL (reference sequence). The V gene end was trimmed by 3 bases and the J gene end by 5 bases; junction bases not matched to a gene: 8.

V and J are TRBV6-5 and TRBJ1-2; TRBD1 agrees at 7 bases. This CDR3 comprises 12 residues. Germline V gives CDR1 MNHEY, CDR2 SVGAGI. V shed 7 bases and J 5 bases; nucleotides not matched to a gene: 4. The CDR3 spells CASNRDRYGYTF. The CDR3 DNA reads TGTGCCAGCAATAGGGACAGATATGGCTACACCTTC.

The gene calls are TRBV16 and TRBJ2-1; no firm D call. This CDR3 has 12 residues. Per germline, CDR1 KGHSY and CDR2 FQNENV. Trimming removed 0 bases from V and 13 bases from J, with 10 bases in between. The CDR3 sequence is CASSQSPGPQFF. The CDR3 DNA sequence: TGTGCCAGCAGCCAATCTCCGGGTCCCCAGTTCTTC.

This chain joins TRBV3-1 (or the pseudogene TRBV3-2) and TRBJ2-5; 14 positions match TRBD2. V shed 3 bases and J 2 bases; nucleotides not matched to a gene: 2. The germline CDR1 and CDR2 sequences are LGHDT and YNNKEL (reference sequence). This CDR3 has 16 residues. The CDR3 nucleotides are TGTGCCAGCAGCCAGGGACTAGCGGGAGCTCAAGAGACCCAGTACTTC. Translated: CASSQGLAGAQETQYF.

This chain connects TRBV6-5 to TRBJ1-2; tentative D call: TRBD1 (5 bases). Germline V gene data show CDR1 as MNHEY and CDR2 as SVGAGI. CDR3 length: 15 amino acids. V was trimmed by 0 bases and J by 2 bases, leaving 10 bases between them. Here the CDR3 DNA reads TGTGCCAGCAGTTACTCGTTCCGACAGAACTATGGCTACACCTTC. Translation: CASSYSFRQNYGYTF.

This clone was seen only a few times. The chain carries TRBV20-1 and TRBJ2-1; TRBD2 agrees at 12 bases. J was trimmed by 4 bases and V by 3 bases; bases with no gene match: 7. There are 16 residues in the CDR3. CDR1 DFQATT and CDR2 SNEGSKA come from the germline V gene (reference sequence). CDR3 region: CSASGSSGRAYNEQFF. As DNA, the CDR3 is TGCAGTGCTAGTGGGTCTAGCGGGAGGGCTTACAATGAGCAGTTCTTC.